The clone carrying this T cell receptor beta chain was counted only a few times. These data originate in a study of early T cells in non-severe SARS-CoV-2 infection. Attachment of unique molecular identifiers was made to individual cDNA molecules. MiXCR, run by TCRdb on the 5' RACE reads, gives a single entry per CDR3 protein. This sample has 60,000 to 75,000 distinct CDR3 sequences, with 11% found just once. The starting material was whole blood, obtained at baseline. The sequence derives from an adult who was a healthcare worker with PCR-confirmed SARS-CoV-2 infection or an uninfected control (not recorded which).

The chain's CDR3 is CASSLAGSGGEQFF. DNA of the CDR3: TGTGCCAGCAGCCTGGCGGGTAGCGGCGGGGAGCAGTTCTTC. V is TRBV7-3 and J is TRBJ2-1; TRBD2 is a possible D gene (6 bases). This CDR3 is 14 amino acids long. Trimming cost V 5 bases and J 10 bases, with 18 bases left between them. From germline, CDR1 is SGHTA and CDR2 FQGTGA.